These 27 T cell receptor beta chains were sequenced from one sample in a study of CD8+ T cells in alopecia areata. Isolated RNA was reverse transcribed into cDNA used as the sequencing template. The assay was immunoSEQ multiplex PCR, and TCRdb's table has in-frame clones only and misses some. This table holds 25,000 to 40,000 clones, 60% to 85% found once. Sequences were obtained from NKG2D-low CD8+ T cells sorted from blood. These receptors all stem from a human donor with alopecia areata.

This clone was found once. The chain has TRBV27 and TRBJ2-7; D possibly corresponds to TRBD2 (7 bases). The CDR3 consists of 14 residues. Trimming took off 3 bases at V and 3 bases at J, with 12 bases between the two ends. CDR1 is MNHEY and CDR2 is SMNVEV in the germline V gene (reference sequence). For the CDR3, the DNA is TGTGCCAGCAGTTTTCGGGGGGCGGGCTACGAGCAGTACTTC. Amino acids: CASSFRGAGYEQYF.

This clone was detected a few times. The chain is built from TRBV7-2 and TRBJ2-4, with unresolved D. Trimming pared 6 bases from V and 1 base from J, leaving 4 bases between. Germline V CDR1 and CDR2: SGHTA, FQGNSA. This CDR3 has 12 residues. CDR3 sequence: CASSGAKNIQYF. CDR3 sequence (DNA): TGTGCCAGCAGTGGTGCCAAAAACATTCAGTACTTC.

The rearrangement links TRBV6-1 to TRBJ2-3; TRBD2 matches 7 bases. Germline V lookup: CDR1 MNHNS, CDR2 SASEGT. Trimming removed 1 base from V and 3 bases from J; junction bases left unmatched: 4. The CDR3 is made up of 15 amino acids. The CDR3 protein is CASSEVSGTTDTQYF. CDR3 in DNA: TGTGCCAGCAGTGAAGTCAGCGGGACTACAGATACGCAGTATTTT.

This clone was found a few times. V gene TRBV29-1 combines with J gene TRBJ2-3; no firm D call. V dropped 3 bases and J dropped 4 bases, with 14 bases sitting between them. Germline V gene sequence: CDR1 SQVTM, CDR2 ANQGSEA. This CDR3 region has 14 residues. The CDR3 DNA reads TGCAGCGTTGAGAGTTTAGTCGAGGCAGATACGCAGTATTTT. The encoded protein is CSVESLVEADTQYF.

The gene calls are TRBV27 and TRBJ2-1, with D unresolved. The CDR3 spans 15 residues. Trimming took 7 bases from V and 7 from J, leaving 20 bases between them. Germline V gives CDR1 MNHEY, CDR2 SMNVEV (reference sequence). CDR3 bases: TGTGCCAGCACCTTAGGGCACGGTGGGGTTAATGAGCAGTTCTTC. Protein product: CASTLGHGGVNEQFF.

This sequence joins TRBV2 and TRBJ2-1, with no clear D. Germline loops: CDR1 SNHLY, CDR2 FYNNEI. V lost 5 bases, J lost 0 bases, and 20 bases lay in between. CDR3 length: 18 amino acids. Here the CDR3 DNA reads TGTGCCAGCAGTAAGACCCCATTTGGCGGTAGCTCCTACAATGAGCAGTTCTTC. It is translated as CASSKTPFGGSSYNEQFF.

The chain has TRBV5-1 and TRBJ1-2; 7 bases are shared with TRBD1. Trimming cost V 5 bases and J 0 bases; bases outside gene matches: 7. Per the germline V gene, CDR1 is SGHRS and CDR2 is YFSETQ. The CDR3 contains 15 residues. CDR3 bases: TGCGCCAGCAGTAACAGGGGCGAAGCTAACTATGGCTACACCTTC. Its translation is CASSNRGEANYGYTF.

This clone has just a few counts. V gene TRBV4-3 combines with J gene TRBJ2-3, with D perhaps given as TRBD1 or TRBD2 (5 bases each). Germline values: CDR1 LGHNA, CDR2 YSLEER. The CDR3 extends over 18 amino acids. The V end was cut by 0 bases, the J end by 6 bases, with 22 bases between. CDR3 sequence reads: CASSQDWDQASSGDTQYF. As DNA, the CDR3 is TGCGCCAGCAGCCAAGATTGGGACCAGGCCAGCTCCGGGGATACGCAGTATTTT.

The J gene is TRBJ1-5, the V gene TRBV15, with unresolved D. Germline V CDR1 and CDR2: LNHNV, YYDKDF (reference sequence). The V gene lost 0 bases and the J gene lost 7 bases, with 13 bases spanning the gap. This CDR3 spans 15 amino acids. CDR3 amino acids: CATSRDGSPGQPQHF. In DNA, the CDR3 is TGTGCCACCAGCAGAGATGGGAGCCCGGGACAGCCCCAGCATTTT.

The CDR3 spells CASLPGQGLYEQYF. CDR3 coding DNA: TGTGCCAGCCTCCCGGGACAGGGCCTCTACGAGCAGTACTTC. The chain carries TRBV25-1 and TRBJ2-7; 9 nucleotides agree with TRBD1. Unmatched junction bases numbered 8, after V lost 8 bases and J lost 3 bases. Germline V gene lookup returns CDR1 MGHDK and CDR2 SYGVNS. The CDR3 is 14 residues long.

The chain employs TRBV15 and TRBJ1-1; D is perhaps TRBD1 (6 bases). This CDR3 is 13 amino acids long. Germline CDR1 reads LNHNV; CDR2 reads YYDKDF (reference sequence). V was pared by 5 bases and J by 8 bases, with 15 bases between. The CDR3 is CATSGAGAAEAFF. CDR3 DNA: TGTGCCACCAGCGGAGCAGGGGCTGCGGAAGCTTTCTTT.

The rearrangement joins TRBV29-1 to TRBJ2-5; 8 nucleotides align to TRBD2. J lost 5 bases, V lost 7 bases, and 9 bases had no gene match. The CDR3 is made up of 13 amino acids. Germline V lookup: CDR1 SQVTM, CDR2 ANQGSEA. The CDR3 DNA is TGCAGCGCCAGGATTAGCGGGATTGAGACCCAGTACTTC. Amino acids: CSARISGIETQYF. Filled out from reference TRBV29-1 and TRBJ2-5, the complete variable domain reads SAVISQKPSRDICQRGTSLTIQCQVDSQVTMMFWYRQQPGQSLTLIATANQGSEATYESGFVIDKFPISRPNLTFSTLTVSNMSPEDSSIYLCSARISGIETQYFGPGTRLLVL.

The chain couples TRBV6-5 to TRBJ2-7, with D perhaps TRBD2 (6 bases). The CDR3 loop spans 14 amino acids. V shed 3 bases and J shed 0 bases, with 9 bases lying between them. Germline lookup yields CDR1 MNHEY and CDR2 SVGAGI. CDR3 DNA: TGTGCCAGCAGTTATGGTAGCGGCTCCTACGAGCAGTACTTC. Its translation is CASSYGSGSYEQYF.

The chain couples TRBV29-1 to TRBJ2-2, with TRBD1 identical over 7 bases. Per the germline V gene, CDR1 is SQVTM and CDR2 is ANQGSEA. With 3 bases clipped from V and 0 bases from J, the junction kept 7 bases outside the gene matches. The CDR3 spans 16 residues. CDR3 residues: CSVDPGTATNTGELFF. DNA of the CDR3: TGCAGCGTTGACCCCGGGACAGCCACGAACACCGGGGAGCTGTTTTTT.

The chain uses TRBV7-8 and TRBJ2-1; TRBD2 matches 9 bases. The CDR3 spans 15 residues. Losses at the gene ends were 5 bases for V and 5 bases for J; bases not matched to a gene: 7. The V gene's germline CDR1 is SGHVS and CDR2 FQNEAQ. The CDR3, as DNA: TGTGCCAGCAGCGCAGGAGCGGGAGGCGACAATGAGCAGTTCTTC. It codes for CASSAGAGGDNEQFF.

The chain couples TRBV2 to TRBJ2-3, with TRBD2 matching 11 bases. The CDR3 contains 15 residues. Germline V gene sequence: CDR1 SNHLY, CDR2 FYNNEI. With 0 bases clipped from V and 7 bases from J, the junction kept 3 bases outside the gene matches. The CDR3 is CASSEASGGANTQYF. As DNA, the CDR3 is TGTGCCAGCAGTGAAGCTAGCGGGGGGGCTAATACGCAGTATTTT.

The chain joins TRBV13 to TRBJ2-1; D possibly uses TRBD1 or TRBD2 (5 bases each). The V gene's germline CDR1 is PRHDT and CDR2 FYEKMQ (reference sequence). The CDR3 has 13 amino acids. The V end lost 5 bases, the J end lost 4 bases, and 9 bases lay between the germline ends. In nucleotides, the CDR3 is TGTGCCAGCAGCGAGGGACGGTACAATGAGCAGTTCTTC. Its translation is CASSEGRYNEQFF.

The sample holds one count of this clone. The rearrangement joins TRBV16 to TRBJ2-7, with D possibly TRBD1 on 5 matching bases. The V gene lost 2 bases and the J gene lost 6 bases, with 14 bases spanning the gap. The CDR3 is 14 residues long. The germline V gene encodes CDR1 KGHSY and CDR2 FQNENV. DNA for the CDR3: TGTGCCAGCAGCCAAGTTGCACACCAGGGCGAGCAGTACTTC. It is translated as CASSQVAHQGEQYF.

The J gene is TRBJ1-2, the V gene TRBV19; 7 bases fit TRBD1. The CDR3 extends over 13 amino acids. The V segment lost 4 bases and the J segment 5 bases; nucleotides outside the gene matches: 4. Germline CDR1 and CDR2: LNHDA and SQIVND (reference sequence). CDR3 in DNA: TGTGCCAGTAGTAAGGGACAGCTTTATGGCTACACCTTC. Translated, it gives CASSKGQLYGYTF.

The chain carries TRBV5-4 and TRBJ2-1; D remains unclear. V lost 0 bases and J lost 4, with 14 bases in between. Germline values: CDR1 SGHNT, CDR2 YYREEE (reference sequence). CDR3 length equals 16 residues. This CDR3 is CASSLGPGNNYNEQFF. The CDR3 bases are TGTGCCAGCAGCTTGGGCCCTGGGAACAATTACAATGAGCAGTTCTTC. Drawing the rest from reference TRBV5-4 and TRBJ2-1, the complete variable domain is ETGVTQSPTHLIKTRGQQVTLRCSSQSGHNTVSWYQQALGQGPQFIFQYYREEENGRGNFPPRFSGLQFPNYSSELNVNALELDDSALYLCASSLGPGNNYNEQFFGPGTRLTVL.

The rearrangement joins TRBV6-4 to TRBJ2-3, with 10 positions matching TRBD2. In germline, CDR1 is MRHNA, CDR2 SNTAGT. The CDR3 has 14 amino acids. V dropped 6 bases and J dropped 3; count of bases not matched to a gene: 3. The CDR3 reads CASRAGGPTDTQYF. CDR3 DNA: TGTGCCAGCAGAGCGGGGGGGCCAACAGATACGCAGTATTTT.

The rearrangement uses TRBV23-1 and TRBJ1-4; no firm D call. TRBV23-1 carries the ORF label, with uncertain function. The CDR3 has 13 amino acids. V lost 7 bases and J 7 bases, leaving 13 bases between the germline ends. This CDR3 reads CASKFSNCEKLFF. The CDR3 bases are TGCGCCAGCAAATTCAGTAATTGTGAAAAACTGTTTTTT.

This clone was seen once. This sequence joins TRBV25-1 and TRBJ2-3; D gene unclear. Germline V CDR1 and CDR2: MGHDK, SYGVNS. CDR3 length: 15 residues. Deletions cut 0 bases from V and 2 bases from J, with 9 bases between. The CDR3 is CASSEYVQATDTQYF. The DNA for the CDR3 is TGTGCCAGCAGTGAATATGTCCAGGCCACAGATACGCAGTATTTT.

The CDR3 DNA reads TGTGCCAGCAGCTCGACCCTTGGGACGAGGGATGGCTACACCTTC. It is translated as CASSSTLGTRDGYTF. The rearrangement joins TRBV7-9 to TRBJ1-2, with D tentatively TRBD1 (5 bases). Germline V gives CDR1 SEHNR, CDR2 FQNEAQ (reference sequence). The CDR3 length is 15 residues. V gave up 4 bases and J gave up 6 bases, with 18 bases separating them.

The genes are TRBV7-8 and TRBJ2-4; D perhaps matches TRBD2 (6 bases). The CDR3 loop spans 13 amino acids. Trimming took 8 bases from V and 4 from J, leaving 12 bases between them. CDR1 is SGHVS, CDR2 FQNEAQ, per germline. The CDR3: CASGGTEKNIQYF. CDR3 nucleotides: TGTGCCAGCGGGGGGACGGAGAAAAACATTCAGTACTTC.

The gene calls are TRBV15 and TRBJ2-1; 9 positions agree with TRBD2. This CDR3 has 15 amino acids. Germline V gene lookup returns CDR1 LNHNV and CDR2 YYDKDF (reference sequence). J lost 6 bases, V lost 1 base, and 4 bases had no gene match. CDR3 in DNA: TGTGCCACCAGCAGAGCCCTAGCGGGGCCCAATGAGCAGTTCTTC. Protein product: CATSRALAGPNEQFF.

This clone was counted a single time. J is TRBJ1-2 and V is TRBV9; 9 positions match TRBD1. The CDR3 covers 15 residues. The V and J ends lost 4 bases and 4 bases, in that order; junction bases with no gene match: 8. In germline, CDR1 is SGDLS, CDR2 YYNGEE. CDR3 sequence: CASSQWTGAAYGYTF. CDR3 bases: TGTGCCAGCAGCCAATGGACAGGGGCCGCCTATGGCTACACCTTC.